This T cell receptor (beta chain) derives from a study of cytomegalovirus exposure and HLA in healthy donors. Study-level findings and limits: Several top significant clusters appeared, in a later analysis, to be linked to common viral pathogens.

Trimming removed 0 bases at V and 6 bases at J, with 10 bases between. This CDR3 is 14 amino acids long. Germline assignment: CDR1 SGHNT and CDR2 YYREEE (reference sequence). This clone was counted a single time. The antigen remains unidentified. With 60 Vbeta and 13 Jbeta primers, the PCR was carried out. Profiling relied on immunoSEQ multiplex PCR, and the TCRdb table lists in-frame clones only, not all of them. The table includes some 130,000 clones, roughly two thirds detected once. Sequencing was done on a sample of PBMCs. The source is a man aged 30 to 39 in good health and CMV-seropositive. V and J are TRBV5-4 and TRBJ2-1, with no clear D. The CDR3 region is CASSLGVEFNEQFF. In DNA, the CDR3 is TGTGCCAGCAGCTTGGGGGTGGAGTTCAATGAGCAGTTCTTC. Drawing the rest from reference TRBV5-4 and TRBJ2-1, the complete variable domain is ETGVTQSPTHLIKTRGQQVTLRCSSQSGHNTVSWYQQALGQGPQFIFQYYREEENGRGNFPPRFSGLQFPNYSSELNVNALELDDSALYLCASSLGVEFNEQFFGPGTRLTVL.